This passage covers 29 T cell receptor beta chains from one sample sequenced in a study of T cell repertoires in ileal Crohn's disease. Produced via immunoSEQ multiplex PCR; TCRdb's table is partial and in-frame only. The data show some 28,000 clones, with roughly 81% seen just once and roughly 5.5% held by the top ten. The specimen was ileal tissue. The source of these receptors is an adult with Crohn's disease.

The CDR3 DNA sequence: TGCGCCAGCAGCCACGGGACAGGGGCCCTCAATCAGCCCCAGCATTTT. Its protein product is CASSHGTGALNQPQHF. The V gene is TRBV4-1, the J gene TRBJ1-5, with 10 bases that match TRBD1. The length of the CDR3 is 16 residues. Germline assignment: CDR1 MGHRA and CDR2 YSYEKL. The trim removed 3 bases at V and 3 bases at J, leaving 5 bases unmatched.

This clone has only a few counts. The chain combines TRBV14 with TRBJ2-2; D uncertain. The CDR3 length is 14 residues. The ends were cut back, 4 bases at V and 6 bases at J, with 12 bases in the middle. Germline V gene lookup returns CDR1 SGHDN and CDR2 FVKESK. The CDR3 nucleotides are TGTGCCAGCAGCCCCAGGTTCTTTTCCGGGGAGCTGTTTTTT. Translated: CASSPRFFSGELFF.

The chain recombines TRBV6-1 with TRBJ1-6; tentatively, D is TRBD1 (6 bases). The CDR3 covers 15 residues. V lost 1 base, J lost 7 bases, and 11 bases lay in between. Per germline, CDR1 MNHNS and CDR2 SASEGT. The CDR3 reads CASSEGEGGNSPLHF. Here the CDR3 DNA reads TGTGCCAGCAGTGAAGGGGAGGGGGGCAATTCACCCCTCCACTTT.

The chain employs TRBV5-1 and TRBJ2-7, with a possible D match to TRBD1 (7 bases). Germline V gene lookup returns CDR1 SGHRS and CDR2 YFSETQ. This CDR3 contains 15 residues. The V and J ends lost 3 bases and 0 bases respectively, with 13 bases between them. The CDR3 protein is CASSWGDRDSYEQYF. Here the CDR3 DNA reads TGCGCCAGCAGCTGGGGGGACAGAGACTCCTACGAGCAGTACTTC.

As regards this clone: This CDR3 is also generated by other DNA sequences in the sample. The rearrangement uses TRBV5-1 and TRBJ2-1, with 11 bases that match TRBD2. There are 15 residues in the CDR3. The junction had 7 bases not matched to a gene; V was cut back by 4 bases and J by 7 bases. CDR1 SGHRS and CDR2 YFSETQ come from the germline V gene. The CDR3 loop is CASSLLAGGGNEQFF. CDR3 DNA: TGCGCCAGCAGCCTCCTAGCGGGGGGCGGGAATGAGCAGTTCTTC. The variable domain in full, completed from reference TRBV5-1 and TRBJ2-1, reads KAGVTQTPRYLIKTRGQQVTLSCSPISGHRSVSWYQQTPGQGLQFLFEYFSETQRNKGNFPGRFSGRQFSNSRSEMNVSTLELGDSALYLCASSLLAGGGNEQFFGPGTRLTVL.

The gene calls are TRBV5-1 and TRBJ1-2; D not certain. The CDR3 contains 11 residues. CDR1 SGHRS and CDR2 YFSETQ come from the germline V gene. Trimming left V 4 bases short and J 10 bases short, with 11 bases between. The DNA for the CDR3 is TGCGCCAGCAGCGCGGACTCGGCCTACACCTTC. It yields the protein CASSADSAYTF.

This clone was found a few times. This chain connects TRBV30 to TRBJ2-3; 11 bases are a match to TRBD2. This CDR3 region has 14 residues. After removal of 4 bases from V and 8 bases from J, the junction contained 8 bases not matched to a gene. The V gene's germline CDR1 is GTSNPN and CDR2 SVGIG (reference sequence). The CDR3 region is CAWTSGGTWGTQYF. In DNA, the CDR3 is TGTGCCTGGACTAGCGGGGGGACATGGGGTACGCAGTATTTT.

The CDR3 reads CSVEERVGSYGYTF. CDR3 sequence (DNA): TGCAGCGTTGAAGAGAGGGTGGGCAGTTATGGCTACACCTTC. The gene calls are TRBV29-1 and TRBJ1-2; D remains ambiguous. The V end was cut by 0 bases, the J end by 5 bases, with 13 bases between. CDR1 is SQVTM and CDR2 is ANQGSEA in the germline V gene. The CDR3 covers 14 residues.

V is TRBV4-3 and J is TRBJ2-2; D gene unclear. The V end was cut by 4 bases, the J end by 3 bases, with 3 bases between. Looked up from germline, CDR1 is LGHNA and CDR2 is YSLEER. This CDR3 region has 12 residues. CDR3 nucleotide sequence: TGCGCCAGCAGCCCGGACACCGGGGAGCTGTTTTTT. Translated, it gives CASSPDTGELFF.

Only one count was recorded for this clone. This chain links TRBV7-8 with TRBJ1-1; D unresolved. Trimming shortened V by 1 base and J by 8 bases, and 8 bases separated the two germline ends. Germline V gives CDR1 SGHVS, CDR2 FQNEAQ. CDR3 size: 12 residues. The chain's CDR3 is CASSLGRYEAFF. CDR3 in DNA: TGTGCCAGCAGCTTAGGCAGATACGAAGCTTTCTTT.

V is TRBV28 and J is TRBJ2-1, with 10 bases that match TRBD2. Losses at the gene ends were 6 bases for V and 11 bases for J; bases not matched to a gene: 10. Germline assignment: CDR1 MDHEN and CDR2 SYDVKM. The CDR3 is made up of 14 amino acids. The CDR3 protein is CASSTAGGWVKQFF. CDR3 in DNA: TGTGCCAGCAGCACAGCGGGGGGGTGGGTTAAGCAGTTCTTC.

The DNA of the CDR3 is TGCAGCGTTGGGGAACAGGGAACAGATACGCAGTATTTT. Its translation is CSVGEQGTDTQYF. V usage is TRBV29-1 and J usage is TRBJ2-3, with TRBD1 as a possible D gene (6 bases). There are 13 residues in the CDR3. V lost 4 bases, J lost 3 bases, and 11 bases lay in between. Looked up from germline, CDR1 is SQVTM and CDR2 is ANQGSEA.

The V gene is TRBV18, the J gene TRBJ2-1; 7 bases map to TRBD1. The germline V gene encodes CDR1 KGHSH and CDR2 LQKENI. The V segment lost 2 bases and the J segment 9 bases; nucleotides outside the gene matches: 7. The CDR3 is 14 amino acids. The chain's CDR3 is CASSPSTGSAEQFF. In DNA form, the CDR3 reads TGTGCCAGCTCACCATCGACAGGGTCGGCTGAGCAGTTCTTC.

The chain employs TRBV7-2 and TRBJ1-1; tentatively, D is TRBD1 (6 bases). With 6 bases removed from V and 0 bases from J, the gap between germline ends came to 11 bases. This CDR3 has 14 residues. From germline, CDR1 is SGHTA and CDR2 FQGNSA. CDR3 in amino acids: CASRRGPMNTEAFF. The DNA of the CDR3 is TGTGCCAGCAGGCGGGGGCCAATGAACACTGAAGCTTTCTTT.

This sequence joins TRBV6-1 and TRBJ1-2; D gene uncertain. The germline V gene encodes CDR1 MNHNS and CDR2 SASEGT. The CDR3 consists of 13 residues. V dropped 1 base and J dropped 6 bases, with 9 bases sitting between them. CDR3 DNA sequence: TGTGCCAGCAGTGAAGTTGGCCGTCATGGCTACACCTTC. Translation: CASSEVGRHGYTF.

The rearrangement joins TRBV29-1 to TRBJ2-7; D might be TRBD1 (6 bases). Per germline, CDR1 SQVTM and CDR2 ANQGSEA. CDR3 length: 11 residues. V dropped 5 bases and J dropped 4 bases, with 9 bases sitting between them. CDR3 nucleotide sequence: TGCAGCGTTCGACAGGAATACGAGCAGTACTTC. Translation gives CSVRQEYEQYF.

This rearrangement joins TRBV9 to TRBJ2-1; 8 positions agree with TRBD2. This CDR3 is built from 14 residues. The junction had 3 bases not matched to a gene; V was cut back by 0 bases and J by 7 bases. Per the germline V gene, CDR1 is SGDLS and CDR2 is YYNGEE. As DNA, the CDR3 is TGTGCCAGCAGCGTAGCAACTAGCGGTAATGAGCAGTTCTTC. Protein: CASSVATSGNEQFF.

This clone appeared a few times. The J gene is TRBJ1-6, the V gene TRBV5-5; 8 bases agree with TRBD1. The CDR3 sequence is 15 residues long. Losses at the gene ends were 0 bases for V and 5 bases for J; bases not matched to a gene: 1. Germline CDR1 and CDR2: SGHKS and YYEKEE (reference sequence). The CDR3 here is CASSLVRGHNSPLHF. The CDR3 DNA is TGTGCCAGCAGCTTGGTCAGGGGGCATAATTCACCCCTCCACTTT. Together with reference TRBV5-5 and TRBJ1-6, the CDR3 gives the full variable domain: DAGVTQSPTHLIKTRGQQVTLRCSPISGHKSVSWYQQVLGQGPQFIFQYYEKEERGRGNFPDRFSARQFPNYSSELNVNALLLGDSALYLCASSLVRGHNSPLHFGNGTRLTVT.

The chain is built from TRBV4-3 and TRBJ2-3, with 12 bases fitting TRBD2. The CDR3 runs 19 residues. From germline, CDR1 is LGHNA and CDR2 YSLEER. Unmatched junction bases numbered 13, after V lost 2 bases and J lost 4 bases. CDR3 bases: TGCGCCAGCAGCCAATTGTCGGCTAGCGGGGGGGCCGGGGCAGATACGCAGTATTTT. Its translation is CASSQLSASGGAGADTQYF.

The chain combines TRBV2 with TRBJ1-5; possible D gene TRBD1, 6 bases. Germline-derived CDR1 and CDR2 are SNHLY and FYNNEI. V gave up 1 base and J gave up 5 bases, with 12 bases separating them. CDR3 length: 15 residues. CDR3 loop: CASSEGTVKYQPQHF. In nucleotides, the CDR3 is TGTGCCAGCAGTGAAGGGACAGTAAAATATCAGCCCCAGCATTTT.

The chain recombines TRBV9 with TRBJ2-7; D gene unclear. CDR3 length equals 14 residues. Germline CDR1 SGDLS, CDR2 YYNGEE. Trimming shortened V by 1 base and J by 5 bases, and 13 bases separated the two germline ends. In nucleotides, the CDR3 is TGTGCCAGCAGCGTATCTAGAGATGGTAACGAGCAGTACTTC. Protein: CASSVSRDGNEQYF.

The J gene is TRBJ2-1, the V gene TRBV11-2, with 10 bases matching TRBD2. This CDR3 is 17 amino acids long. The germline gives CDR1 SGHAT, CDR2 FQNNGV. The ends lost 3 bases at V and 1 base at J; junction bases unmatched: 6. The CDR3 is CASSFSLAGSSYNEQFF. The DNA for the CDR3 is TGTGCCAGCAGCTTTTCACTAGCGGGGTCTTCCTACAATGAGCAGTTCTTC. Looking up the rest from reference TRBV11-2 and TRBJ2-1 gives the full variable domain: EAGVAQSPRYKIIEKRQSVAFWCNPISGHATLYWYQQILGQGPKLLIQFQNNGVVDDSQLPKDRFSAERLKGVDSTLKIQPAKLEDSAVYLCASSFSLAGSSYNEQFFGPGTRLTVL.

The gene calls are TRBV27 and TRBJ2-5; perhaps TRBD1 as D (6 bases). CDR3 size: 13 residues. The germline V gene has CDR1 MNHEY and CDR2 SMNVEV (reference sequence). The ends were cut back, 3 bases at V and 1 base at J, with 6 bases in the middle. The CDR3 DNA is TGTGCCAGCAGTTTGGACAGCCAAGAGACCCAGTACTTC. Translated: CASSLDSQETQYF.

The rearrangement uses TRBV7-6 and TRBJ1-3, with D perhaps TRBD1 (6 bases). Per the germline V gene, CDR1 is SGHVS and CDR2 is FNYEAQ. The CDR3 has 15 residues. V dropped 5 bases and J dropped 4 bases, with 15 bases sitting between them. The CDR3 here is CASSQTGTYGNTIYF. CDR3 in DNA: TGTGCCAGCAGCCAAACCGGGACATACGGAAACACCATATATTTT.

The V call is TRBV27, the J call TRBJ2-7; TRBD1 matches 9 bases. Germline V gives CDR1 MNHEY, CDR2 SMNVEV (reference sequence). The V segment lost 7 bases and the J segment 6 bases; nucleotides outside the gene matches: 10. The CDR3 is 14 residues long. CDR3 sequence: CASTAPGQGFEQYF. CDR3 bases: TGTGCCAGCACCGCTCCGGGACAGGGATTCGAGCAGTACTTC.

The CDR3 spells CASSLEREATDTQYF. The CDR3 region has the DNA TGCGCCAGCAGCTTGGAGAGGGAGGCCACAGATACGCAGTATTTT. The chain joins TRBV5-1 to TRBJ2-3; D perhaps matches TRBD2 (6 bases). Trimming shortened V by 0 bases and J by 2 bases, and 10 bases separated the two germline ends. Germline CDR1 SGHRS, CDR2 YFSETQ. CDR3 size: 15 residues. Full variable domain (rest looked up from reference TRBV5-1 and TRBJ2-3): KAGVTQTPRYLIKTRGQQVTLSCSPISGHRSVSWYQQTPGQGLQFLFEYFSETQRNKGNFPGRFSGRQFSNSRSEMNVSTLELGDSALYLCASSLEREATDTQYFGPGTRLTVL.

CDR3 residues: CASSPSTGNYGYTF. CDR3 DNA: TGCGCCAGCAGCCCATCGACAGGAAACTATGGCTACACCTTC. V usage is TRBV5-1 and J usage is TRBJ1-2, with a weak D call TRBD1 (6 bases). The CDR3 sequence is 14 residues long. CDR1 is SGHRS, CDR2 YFSETQ, per germline. V was trimmed by 4 bases and J by 2 bases, leaving 12 bases between them.

V is TRBV28 and J is TRBJ2-7; D is unclear. The CDR3 is made up of 13 amino acids. CDR1 and CDR2 (germline): MDHEN, SYDVKM. Trimming pared 6 bases from V and 2 bases from J, leaving 11 bases between. The CDR3 region is CASSFLDTYEQYF. The CDR3 nucleotides read TGTGCCAGCAGCTTCCTAGATACCTACGAGCAGTACTTC.

This sequence joins TRBV11-2 and TRBJ1-2; the D gene is possibly TRBD1 (5 bases). Per germline, CDR1 SGHAT and CDR2 FQNNGV. V was trimmed by 6 bases and J by 2 bases, leaving 13 bases between them. The CDR3 is made up of 14 amino acids. The CDR3 DNA reads as TGTGCCAGCAGGGATAGTAGGGGAAACTATGGCTACACCTTC. Its protein is CASRDSRGNYGYTF. Full variable domain (rest looked up from reference TRBV11-2 and TRBJ1-2): EAGVAQSPRYKIIEKRQSVAFWCNPISGHATLYWYQQILGQGPKLLIQFQNNGVVDDSQLPKDRFSAERLKGVDSTLKIQPAKLEDSAVYLCASRDSRGNYGYTFGSGTRLTVV.